This T cell receptor beta chain originates from a study of cytomegalovirus exposure and HLA in healthy donors. Whole-study results and caveats: Accurate HLA-A and HLA-B prediction from TCR beta sequences was reported for most subjects. Available immune exposure information covered CMV serostatus only.

PCR primers comprised 60 Vbeta and 13 Jbeta primers. Assay: immunoSEQ multiplex PCR; the TCRdb copy retains only in-frame clones and omits some. The sample includes approximately 120,000 clones, more than 60% of them seen just once. The V gene end was trimmed by 7 bases and the J gene end by 2 bases; junction bases not matched to a gene: 9. From germline, CDR1 is SGHNT and CDR2 YYREEE (reference sequence). This CDR3 region has 16 residues. Points on this clone: Its specificity is unknown.

The source material was PBMCs. The receptor was isolated from a female donor in good health and CMV-seronegative. The chain joins TRBV5-4 to TRBJ1-6, with 7 bases matching TRBD1. This CDR3 is CASGSAGTAYNSPLHF. The CDR3 nucleotides read TGTGCCAGCGGTTCTGCGGGGACAGCCTATAATTCACCCCTCCACTTT.